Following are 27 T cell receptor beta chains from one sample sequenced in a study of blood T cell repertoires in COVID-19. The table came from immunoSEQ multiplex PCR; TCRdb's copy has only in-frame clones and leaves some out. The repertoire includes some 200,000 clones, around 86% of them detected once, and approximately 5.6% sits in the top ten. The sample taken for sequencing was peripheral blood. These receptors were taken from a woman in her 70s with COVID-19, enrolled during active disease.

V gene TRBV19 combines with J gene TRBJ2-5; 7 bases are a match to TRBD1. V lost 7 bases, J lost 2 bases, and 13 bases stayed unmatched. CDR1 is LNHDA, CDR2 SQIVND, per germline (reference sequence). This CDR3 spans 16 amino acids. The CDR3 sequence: CASNDLPGQPQETQYF. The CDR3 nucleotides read TGTGCCAGTAATGATTTACCGGGACAGCCACAAGAGACCCAGTACTTC.

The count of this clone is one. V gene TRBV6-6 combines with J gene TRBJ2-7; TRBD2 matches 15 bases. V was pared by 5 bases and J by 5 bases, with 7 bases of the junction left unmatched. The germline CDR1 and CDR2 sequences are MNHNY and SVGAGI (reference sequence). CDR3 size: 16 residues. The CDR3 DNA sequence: TGTGCCAGCAGTCCCCCCGGGACTAGCGGGAGGAACGAGCAGTACTTC. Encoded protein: CASSPPGTSGRNEQYF.

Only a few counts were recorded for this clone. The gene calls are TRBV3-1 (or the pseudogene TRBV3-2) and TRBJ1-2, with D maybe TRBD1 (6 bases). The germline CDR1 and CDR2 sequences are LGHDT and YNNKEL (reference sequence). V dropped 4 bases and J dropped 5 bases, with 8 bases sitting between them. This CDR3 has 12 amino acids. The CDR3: CASSPTGYGYTF. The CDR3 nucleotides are TGTGCCAGCAGCCCTACAGGGTATGGCTACACCTTC.

CDR3 region: CASSADFASSYNEQFF. The CDR3 bases are TGTGCCAGCAGTGCTGACTTTGCGAGCTCCTACAATGAGCAGTTCTTC. The chain employs TRBV2 and TRBJ2-1; no reliable D call. In germline, CDR1 is SNHLY, CDR2 FYNNEI. V lost 4 bases and J lost 0, with 13 bases in between. The CDR3 extends over 16 amino acids.

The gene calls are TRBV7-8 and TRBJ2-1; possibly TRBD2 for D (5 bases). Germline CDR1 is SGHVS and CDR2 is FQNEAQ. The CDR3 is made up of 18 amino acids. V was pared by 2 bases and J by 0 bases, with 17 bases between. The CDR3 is CASSLIASRLSSYNEQFF. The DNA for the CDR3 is TGTGCCAGCAGCTTAATAGCGTCCAGGCTTAGCTCCTACAATGAGCAGTTCTTC. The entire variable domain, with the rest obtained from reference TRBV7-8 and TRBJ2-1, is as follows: GAGVSQSPRYKVAKRGQDVALRCDPISGHVSLFWYQQALGQGPEFLTYFQNEAQLDKSGLPSDRFFAERPEGSVSTLKIQRTQQEDSAVYLCASSLIASRLSSYNEQFFGPGTRLTVL.

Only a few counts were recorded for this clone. CDR3 in DNA: TGTGCCAGCAGTGGCGGGACAGGGGTTTCACCCCTCCACTTT. As protein: CASSGGTGVSPLHF. The J gene is TRBJ1-6, the V gene TRBV27, with 10 bases that match TRBD1. Unmatched junction bases numbered 4, after V lost 5 bases and J lost 9 bases. Germline V CDR1 and CDR2: MNHEY, SMNVEV (reference sequence). CDR3 length: 14 residues.

As DNA, the CDR3 is TGTGCCAGCAGTCCGACAGGGCAGGGAGGAAACACCATATATTTT. This gives the protein CASSPTGQGGNTIYF. This chain connects TRBV3-1 (or the pseudogene TRBV3-2) to TRBJ1-3; 7 bases fit TRBD1. Germline V gene sequence: CDR1 LGHDT, CDR2 YNNKEL (reference sequence). The CDR3 length is 15 residues. V was clipped by 6 bases and J by 4 bases; unmatched bases: 9.

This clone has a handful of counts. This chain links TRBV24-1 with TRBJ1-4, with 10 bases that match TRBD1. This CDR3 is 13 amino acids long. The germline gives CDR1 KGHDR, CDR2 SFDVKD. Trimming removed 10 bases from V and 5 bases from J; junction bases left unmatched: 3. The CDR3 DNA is TGTGCCACGGGACAGGGGCAGAATGAAAAACTGTTTTTT. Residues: CATGQGQNEKLFF.

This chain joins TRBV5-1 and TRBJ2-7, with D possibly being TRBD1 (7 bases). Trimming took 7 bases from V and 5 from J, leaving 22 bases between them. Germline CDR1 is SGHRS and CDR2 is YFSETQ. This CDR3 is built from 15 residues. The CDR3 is CASAGQTKAPNEQYF. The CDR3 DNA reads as TGCGCCAGCGCGGGACAGACGAAGGCTCCGAACGAGCAGTACTTC.

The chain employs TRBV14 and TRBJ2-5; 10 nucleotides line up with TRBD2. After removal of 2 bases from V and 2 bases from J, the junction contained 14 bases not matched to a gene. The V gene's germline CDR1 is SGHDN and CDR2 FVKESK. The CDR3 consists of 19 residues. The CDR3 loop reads CASSQYASGRLGIQETQYF. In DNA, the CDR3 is TGTGCCAGCAGCCAATACGCTAGCGGGAGATTGGGGATACAAGAGACCCAGTACTTC.

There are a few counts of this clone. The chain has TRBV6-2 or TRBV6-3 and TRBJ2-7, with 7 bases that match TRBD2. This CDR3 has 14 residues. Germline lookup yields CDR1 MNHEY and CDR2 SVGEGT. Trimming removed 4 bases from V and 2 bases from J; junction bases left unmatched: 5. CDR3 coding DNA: TGTGCCAGCAGTTTCCGCGGGGGTCCCTACGAGCAGTACTTC. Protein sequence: CASSFRGGPYEQYF.

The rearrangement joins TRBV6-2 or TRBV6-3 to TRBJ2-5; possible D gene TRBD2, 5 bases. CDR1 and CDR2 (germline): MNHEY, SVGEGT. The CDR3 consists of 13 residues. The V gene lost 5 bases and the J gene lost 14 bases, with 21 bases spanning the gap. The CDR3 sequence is CASSLNIRGSSYF. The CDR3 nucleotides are TGTGCCAGCAGTCTTAACATACGAGGGAGTAGTTACTTC.

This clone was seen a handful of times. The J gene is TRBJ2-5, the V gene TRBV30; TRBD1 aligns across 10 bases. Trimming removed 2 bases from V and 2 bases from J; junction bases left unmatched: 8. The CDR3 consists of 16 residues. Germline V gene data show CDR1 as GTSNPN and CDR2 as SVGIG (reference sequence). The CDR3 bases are TGTGCCTGGAGTCCTTCAGCGGACAGGGGGCAAGAGACCCAGTACTTC. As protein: CAWSPSADRGQETQYF. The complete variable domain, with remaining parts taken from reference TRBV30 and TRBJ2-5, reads SQTIHQWPATLVQPVGSPLSLECTVEGTSNPNLYWYRQAAGRGLQLLFYSVGIGQISSEVPQNLSASRPQDRQFILSSKKLLLSDSGFYLCAWSPSADRGQETQYFGPGTRLLVL.

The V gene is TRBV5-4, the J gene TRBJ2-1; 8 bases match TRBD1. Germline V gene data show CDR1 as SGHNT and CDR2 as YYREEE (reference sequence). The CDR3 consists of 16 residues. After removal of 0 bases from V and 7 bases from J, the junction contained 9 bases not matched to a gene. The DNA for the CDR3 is TGTGCCAGCAGCTTGGGAAAAGGACAGGGCTTGAATGAGCAGTTCTTC. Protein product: CASSLGKGQGLNEQFF. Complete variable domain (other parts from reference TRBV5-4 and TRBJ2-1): ETGVTQSPTHLIKTRGQQVTLRCSSQSGHNTVSWYQQALGQGPQFIFQYYREEENGRGNFPPRFSGLQFPNYSSELNVNALELDDSALYLCASSLGKGQGLNEQFFGPGTRLTVL.

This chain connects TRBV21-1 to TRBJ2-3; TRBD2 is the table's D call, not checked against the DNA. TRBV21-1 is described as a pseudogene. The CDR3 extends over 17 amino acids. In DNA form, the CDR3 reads TGTGCCAGCAGCCTACCCACCCCGGGACTAGTCAACTTCACGCAGTATTTT. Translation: CASSLPTPGLVNFTQYF.

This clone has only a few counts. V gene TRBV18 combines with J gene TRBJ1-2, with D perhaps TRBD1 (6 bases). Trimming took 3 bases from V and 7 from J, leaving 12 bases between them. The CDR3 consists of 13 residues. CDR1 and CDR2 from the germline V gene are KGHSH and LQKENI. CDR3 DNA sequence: TGTGCCAGCTCACCCCTAGACAGGTCTGGCTACACCTTC. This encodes CASSPLDRSGYTF.

The CDR3 here is CASSLAGGGPLGKLFF. As DNA, the CDR3 is TGTGCCAGCAGCTTAGCCGGGGGGGGACCCCTAGGAAAACTGTTTTTT. The rearrangement uses TRBV7-9 and TRBJ1-4; tentatively, D is TRBD1 (5 bases). This CDR3 is 16 amino acids long. V gave up 0 bases and J gave up 10 bases, with 18 bases separating them. Germline CDR1 and CDR2: SEHNR and FQNEAQ (reference sequence).

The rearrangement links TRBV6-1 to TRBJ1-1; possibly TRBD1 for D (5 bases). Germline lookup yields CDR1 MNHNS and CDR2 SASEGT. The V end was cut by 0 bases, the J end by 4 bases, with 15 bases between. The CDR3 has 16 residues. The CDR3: CASSEAVFRGGTEAFF. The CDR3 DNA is TGTGCCAGCAGTGAAGCTGTCTTCCGGGGGGGCACTGAAGCTTTCTTT.

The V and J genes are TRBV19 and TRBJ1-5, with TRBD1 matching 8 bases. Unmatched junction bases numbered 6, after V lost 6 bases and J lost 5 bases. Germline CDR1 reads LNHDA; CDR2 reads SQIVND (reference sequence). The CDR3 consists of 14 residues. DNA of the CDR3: TGTGCCAGTAGAGACAGGGGAGAAGATCAGCCCCAGCATTTT. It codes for CASRDRGEDQPQHF.

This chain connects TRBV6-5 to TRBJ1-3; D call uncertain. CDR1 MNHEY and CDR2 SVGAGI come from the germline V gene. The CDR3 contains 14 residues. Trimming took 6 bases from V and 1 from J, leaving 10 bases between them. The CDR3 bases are TGTGCCAGCAGACTATATGCTTCTGGAAACACCATATATTTT. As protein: CASRLYASGNTIYF.

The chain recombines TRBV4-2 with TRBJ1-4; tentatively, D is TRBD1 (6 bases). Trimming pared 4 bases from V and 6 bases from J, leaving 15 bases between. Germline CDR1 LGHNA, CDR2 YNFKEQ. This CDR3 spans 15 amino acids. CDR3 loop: CASSLAFAGDEKLFF. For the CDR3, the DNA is TGTGCCAGCAGCCTAGCCTTCGCAGGGGATGAAAAACTGTTTTTT.

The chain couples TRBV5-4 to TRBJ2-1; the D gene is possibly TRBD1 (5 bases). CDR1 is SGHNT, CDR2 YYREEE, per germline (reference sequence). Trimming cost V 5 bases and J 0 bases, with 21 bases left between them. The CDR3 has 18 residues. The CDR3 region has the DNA TGTGCCAGCAGGACAGCGATTCGGGTAGCTTCCTCCTACAATGAGCAGTTCTTC. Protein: CASRTAIRVASSYNEQFF.

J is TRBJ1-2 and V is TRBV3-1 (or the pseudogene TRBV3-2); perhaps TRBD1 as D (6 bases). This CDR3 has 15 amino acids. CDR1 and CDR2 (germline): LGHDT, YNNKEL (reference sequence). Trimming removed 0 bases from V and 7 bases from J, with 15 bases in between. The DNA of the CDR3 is TGTGCCAGCAGCCAAGATCAACAGGGTATCAGTGGCTACACCTTC. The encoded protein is CASSQDQQGISGYTF.

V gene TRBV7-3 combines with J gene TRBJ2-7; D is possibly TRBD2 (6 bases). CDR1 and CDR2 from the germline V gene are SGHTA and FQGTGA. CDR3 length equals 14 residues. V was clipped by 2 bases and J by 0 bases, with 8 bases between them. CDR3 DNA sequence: TGTGCCAGCAGCTTAGACGGGAGCTCCTACGAGCAGTACTTC. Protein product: CASSLDGSSYEQYF.

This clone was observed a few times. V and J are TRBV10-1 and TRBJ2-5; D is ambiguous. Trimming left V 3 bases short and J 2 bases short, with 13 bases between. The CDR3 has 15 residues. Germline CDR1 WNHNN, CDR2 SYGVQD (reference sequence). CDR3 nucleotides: TGCGCCAGCAGTGAAGGTGGAGCGAGTCAAGAGACCCAGTACTTC. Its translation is CASSEGGASQETQYF.

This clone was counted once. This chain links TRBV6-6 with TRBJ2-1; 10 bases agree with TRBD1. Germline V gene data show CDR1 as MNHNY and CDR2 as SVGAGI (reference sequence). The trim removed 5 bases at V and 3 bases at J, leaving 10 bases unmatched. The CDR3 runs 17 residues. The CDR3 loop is CASSPTTRDRGYNEQFF. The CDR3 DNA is TGTGCCAGCAGTCCTACGACCCGGGACAGGGGCTACAATGAGCAGTTCTTC.

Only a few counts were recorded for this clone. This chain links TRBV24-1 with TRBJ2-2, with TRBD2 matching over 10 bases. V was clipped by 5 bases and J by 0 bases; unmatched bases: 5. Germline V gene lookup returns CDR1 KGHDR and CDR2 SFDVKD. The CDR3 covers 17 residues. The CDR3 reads CATSGTLAGSNTGELFF. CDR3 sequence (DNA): TGTGCCACCAGTGGTACACTAGCGGGATCGAACACCGGGGAGCTGTTTTTT.